The source of this T cell receptor beta chain is a study of shared clonotypes between healthy human individuals. Original methodology: Junction-only sequences without quality scores were provided by ImmunoSEQ, so filtering was different. TCRdb keeps only in-frame clones here, not all; method: immunoSEQ multiplex PCR. V and J calls and clone size follow that table, whereas D and trimming were derived from the DNA. The sample shows 950,000 to 1,300,000 clones, more than 65% of them seen only once. Within Nashville, Tennessee resided all donors, each a Caucasian adult. Comments on this clone: What it recognizes is unknown.

Regarding the study as a whole: Generation probability values for non-shared clonotypes were lower than those for clonotypes shared by all four donors.

The sequencing input was memory CD4+ T cells sorted from blood. The subset is: CD45RA-negative fraction. The clonotype originates from a man aged 18 to 35 in good health.

The CDR3 region has the DNA TGTGCCAGCAGCTTAGATCCAACCCGAGGGGAAAAACTGTTTTTT. Protein sequence: CASSLDPTRGEKLFF. This sequence joins TRBV11-2 and TRBJ1-4; no firm D call. Trimming removed 0 bases from V and 8 bases from J, with 13 bases in between. CDR1 is SGHAT and CDR2 is FQNNGV in the germline V gene. This CDR3 is 15 amino acids long.